This TCR beta chain was captured in a study of T cells in Graves' hyperthyroidism and ophthalmopathy (dated by TCRdb to between 2017 and 2020). With regard to the full study: Peripheral blood samples were taken at initial diagnosis, before any treatment was given. To identify TCR V-J signatures that set the groups apart, the researchers used a discovery cohort of 100 or so patients, made up of 40 to 45 with Graves' ophthalmopathy and some 60 with stable Graves' hyperthyroidism. Whether ophthalmopathy could be predicted prospectively was tested in an independent validation cohort made up of 18 to 20 hyperthyroidism patients plus 17 patients who later progressed to ophthalmopathy. The 100 discovery patients were randomly split 7:3 into training and test sets. In six Graves' hyperthyroidism patients, the study also compared T-cell repertoires from thyroid tissue with T-cell repertoires from blood. After sampling, hyperthyroidism patients received methimazole starting at 30 mg daily, and ophthalmopathy patients received high-dose intravenous methylprednisolone. The paper describes TCR Vbeta CDR3 sequencing of around 130 peripheral blood samples, made up of some 40 ophthalmopathy patients, 70 to 75 hyperthyroidism patients and 17 progressor patients.

Graves' hyperthyroidism was defined as stable when no progression to ophthalmopathy occurred over 18 months of follow-up. The hyperthyroidism patients were between 18 and 65 years old and newly diagnosed, with a disease duration of less than 2 months. Patients with uncontrolled infections, other autoimmune diseases, pregnancy or lactation were excluded. Clinical symptoms, serum thyroxine and TRAb, thyroid ultrasound, and orbital computed tomography formed the basis for the diagnoses. Ficoll-Paque density gradient centrifugation was used to isolate PBMCs from around 10 ml of fresh peripheral blood. Trizol reagent was used to extract total RNA, and RNA quality was then checked on an Agilent 2100 Bioanalyzer. Results the study describes overall, beyond this receptor: Most expanded thyroid clonotypes (frequency above 0.001) were also detected in blood, suggesting blood repertoires may reflect thyroid immune responses. No statistical method was used to fix the sample size in advance, and group allocation was not hidden from the investigators. Ophthalmopathy was separated from stable hyperthyroidism by a 13 V-J signature model, with over 85% sensitivity and roughly 81% specificity obtained in cross-validation and 80%/75% obtained in testing. In validation, progression to ophthalmopathy was predicted by the model with around 70% sensitivity and nearly 75% specificity, a median of about 6 months before onset.

The germline V gene gives CDR1 as SGDLS and CDR2 as YYNGEE. V and J are truncated by 3 bases and 7 bases respectively, leaving an intervening sequence of 10 bases. The CDR3 starts with the cysteine, ends with the phenylalanine, and has 12 residues. Only the CDR3 portion is preserved as DNA: 36 bases, with reading frame beginning at the first base. The TCR beta CDR3 regions were amplified from RNA transcripts. The TCR CDR3 was subjected to a first round of RT-PCR using the HTBI primer set and the Qiagen OneStep RT-PCR kit. Libraries were constructed in a second round of multiplex PCR, after which size selection and purification were performed. The libraries were sequenced on an Illumina HiSeq2000 using paired-end 100 bp reads. In the original analysis: SOAPnuke was used to process the raw data, removing reads that contained adapters or uncalled bases, had a mean Phred below 15, or lacked an exact match to the constant primer or identifier. COPE v1.2.5 was used to merge the high-quality paired reads, and each unique nucleotide sequence was defined as a clonotype. MiTCR v1.1 was used to align clonotypes to the IMGT TRBV, TRBD and TRBJ reference segments. Only V-J combinations with frequency above 0.0001, covering about 99% of repertoires, were analysed. A TCS score was defined as the ratio between F50 (clonal expansion) and ExV (chaos), using BLOSUM62-based TCRdist between CDR3 peptides within each V-J. Welch's t-statistics and random forest reduced around 550 V-J features to roughly 13, which were used in a naive Bayes classifier (R e1071). The public reads were reanalyzed by TCRdb: fastp trimming at Q25, MiXCR alignment, in-frame beta chains only. A single entry per CDR3 protein holds the most common genes and DNA from its merged rows. Clone size and V and J calls follow TCRdb, not the original study. A total of around 300,000 distinct CDR3 sequences appear in this sample, around 13% of them only once. The top ten hold 20% to 25% of the sample.

This clonotype was seen ten or more times. Its antigen remains unidentified. There are no base qualities to consult, and no much larger clone falls within one base. The V gene is TRBV9 and the J gene is TRBJ1-2; the D gene lacks a confident call. The receptor's source is a woman in her 30s with Graves' hyperthyroidism. Sequenced sample: blood. The CDR3 sequence is CASSGGGGGYTF. The nucleotides read TGTGCCAGCAGCGGAGGCGGTGGTGGCTACACCTTC.